What follows are 7 T cell receptor beta chains derived from one specimen sequenced in a study of Tregs in tolerant kidney transplant recipients (dated by TCRdb to between 2017 and 2020). Their cognate antigens are unknown. The receptor library was made with the immunoSEQ multiplex PCR assay. TCRdb stores this immuneACCESS table with in-frame sequences only. Part of the clones is absent; in the studies checked, under half of the shortfall reflects unresolved V genes, and no reason is known for the rest. Present in this sample are 6,500 to 10,000 clones, 45% to 55% of which were seen just once. The ten largest make up approximately 5.1% of the sample. Sequenced material: CD4+ T cells from blood cultured with allogeneic cells. The source is a human donor in good health.

By sample share, this clone is medium-sized. The chain combines TRBV14 with TRBJ2-3; D call uncertain. The CDR3 has 17 residues. Per germline, CDR1 SGHDN and CDR2 FVKESK. V was pared by 4 bases and J by 2 bases, with 19 bases between. CDR3 protein: CASSPTQTSRNTDTQYF. For the CDR3, the DNA is TGTGCCAGCAGCCCTACTCAGACATCCCGTAACACAGATACGCAGTATTTT.

The chain joins TRBV14 to TRBJ1-3; 7 positions agree with TRBD1. The V gene end was trimmed by 4 bases and the J gene end by 0 bases; junction bases not matched to a gene: 6. The CDR3 runs to 16 residues. Germline CDR1 reads SGHDN; CDR2 reads FVKESK. The CDR3 reads CASSPGQPNSGNTIYF. The CDR3 bases are TGTGCCAGCAGCCCGGGACAGCCGAACTCTGGAAACACCATATATTTT. The variable domain in full, with the rest retrieved from reference TRBV14 and TRBJ1-3, is EAGVTQFPSHSVIEKGQTVTLRCDPISGHDNLYWYRRVMGKEIKFLLHFVKESKQDESGMPNNRFLAERTGGTYSTLKVQPAELEDSGVYFCASSPGQPNSGNTIYFGEGSWLTVV.

The table lists this clone with a few counts. This rearrangement joins TRBV5-1 to TRBJ2-5; D not certain. V lost 4 bases to trimming and J lost 2 bases, with 12 bases between them. In germline, CDR1 is SGHRS, CDR2 YFSETQ. This CDR3 is built from 14 residues. CDR3 bases: TGCGCCAGCAGCGACCCCGGGCAGCAAGAGACCCAGTACTTC. This codes for CASSDPGQQETQYF.

By share, this clone counts as medium-sized. This chain links TRBV5-1 with TRBJ1-1, with 8 bases aligning to TRBD1. The CDR3 spans 16 residues. V lost 3 bases and J lost 8; bases outside the gene matches: 15. CDR1 SGHRS and CDR2 YFSETQ come from the germline V gene. The CDR3 DNA is TGCGCCAGCAGCTACTCGCAAGCAACAGGGGGGAGGGAAGCTTTCTTT. It translates to CASSYSQATGGREAFF.

The CDR3 nucleotides read TGTGCCAGCAGTGGAGAATTGACAGATACGCAGTATTTT. This codes for CASSGELTDTQYF. J is TRBJ2-3 and V is TRBV6-4; no firm D call. The V end lost 4 bases, the J end lost 3 bases, and 8 bases lay between the germline ends. Germline V gene sequence: CDR1 MRHNA, CDR2 SNTAGT. The CDR3 is made up of 13 amino acids.

This clone was seen a few times. The chain has TRBV9 and TRBJ2-2; D is ambiguous. Germline CDR1 and CDR2: SGDLS and YYNGEE. The CDR3 extends over 14 amino acids. Trimming took off 4 bases at V and 1 base at J, with 8 bases between the two ends. The CDR3 protein is CASSRAQNTGELFF. The CDR3 DNA is TGTGCCAGCAGCAGGGCCCAGAACACCGGGGAGCTGTTTTTT.

V usage is TRBV5-1 and J usage is TRBJ1-1; the D is unclear. The CDR3 extends over 14 amino acids. Between the trimmed V and J ends, which lost 2 bases and 4 bases, there was a span of 12 bases. Germline values: CDR1 SGHRS, CDR2 YFSETQ. CDR3 nucleotide sequence: TGCGCCAGCAGCTTCGGTGGATTTGGCACTGAAGCTTTCTTT. Residues: CASSFGGFGTEAFF.